This T cell receptor (beta chain) was captured in a study of T cell responses to AZD1222 COVID-19 vaccine. Some clones are missing from TCRdb's copy, which holds only in-frame ones; the method was immunoSEQ multiplex PCR. Among 140,000 to 150,000 clones, just over 90% were seen once, and the ten largest hold about 1.9%. The source is an adult who received the AZD1222 COVID-19 vaccine. The sequencing used peripheral blood, collected 28 days after the second AZD1222 dose.

The CDR3 DNA follows: TGTGCCAGCAGTCCCAATCAGGGGGCGCGGACTGAAGCTTTCTTT. Protein sequence: CASSPNQGARTEAFF. The chain joins TRBV25-1 to TRBJ1-1; 8 bases are a match to TRBD1. CDR3 length equals 15 residues. Trimming removed 5 bases from V and 5 bases from J; junction bases left unmatched: 10. CDR1 and CDR2 from the germline V gene are MGHDK and SYGVNS.